The present entry profiles one T cell receptor (beta chain) with its context. The antigen is unknown. With 0 bases removed from V and 4 bases from J, the gap between germline ends came to 8 bases. CDR1 and CDR2 (germline): MNHEY, SMNVEV (reference sequence). This CDR3 comprises 14 residues. This record comes from a study of shared clonotypes between healthy human individuals. Study-level findings and limits: Limited genetic and exposure-history diversity came from having few donors. Clonotype sharing across donors was expected to vary with sequencing depth.

It was at deep level that the assay was run. PBMC DNA, left unsorted, was sequenced on ten immunoSEQ deep assay plates. Generated by immunoSEQ multiplex PCR, the TCRdb table keeps only in-frame clones and is missing some. Among fewer than 650,000 clones listed, around 80% were seen once. This chain connects TRBV27 to TRBJ2-3; D might be TRBD2 (6 bases). Sequenced input: PBMCs. The source is a woman aged 40 to 49 in good health. Some clones in this sample may be carry-over from other donors' samples. The DNA for the CDR3 is TGTGCCAGCAGTTTATCAGCGGGTTCAGATACGCAGTATTTT. Translating it yields CASSLSAGSDTQYF.